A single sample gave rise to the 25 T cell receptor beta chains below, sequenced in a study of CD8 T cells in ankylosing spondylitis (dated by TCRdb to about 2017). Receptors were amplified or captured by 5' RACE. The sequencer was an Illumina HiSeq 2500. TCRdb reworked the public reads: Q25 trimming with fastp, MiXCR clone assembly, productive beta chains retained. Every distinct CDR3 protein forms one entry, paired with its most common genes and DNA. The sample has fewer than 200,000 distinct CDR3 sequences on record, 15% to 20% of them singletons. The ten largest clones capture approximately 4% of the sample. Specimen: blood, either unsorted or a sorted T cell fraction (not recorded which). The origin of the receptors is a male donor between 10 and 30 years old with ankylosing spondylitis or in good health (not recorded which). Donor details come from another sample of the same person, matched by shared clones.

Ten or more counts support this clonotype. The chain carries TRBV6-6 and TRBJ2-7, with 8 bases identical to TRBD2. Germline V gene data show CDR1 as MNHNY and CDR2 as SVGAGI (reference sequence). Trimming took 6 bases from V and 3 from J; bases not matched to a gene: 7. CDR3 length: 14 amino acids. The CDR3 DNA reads TGTGCCAGCAGCCGTACTAGCGGCCTCTACGAGCAGTACGTC. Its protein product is CASSRTSGLYEQYV.

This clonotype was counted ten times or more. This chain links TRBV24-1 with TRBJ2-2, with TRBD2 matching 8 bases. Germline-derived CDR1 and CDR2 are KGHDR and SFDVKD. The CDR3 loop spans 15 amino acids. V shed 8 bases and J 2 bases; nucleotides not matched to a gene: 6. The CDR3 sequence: CATKETSGNTGELFF. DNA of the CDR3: TGTGCCACCAAAGAAACTAGCGGTAACACCGGGGAGCTGTTTTTT.

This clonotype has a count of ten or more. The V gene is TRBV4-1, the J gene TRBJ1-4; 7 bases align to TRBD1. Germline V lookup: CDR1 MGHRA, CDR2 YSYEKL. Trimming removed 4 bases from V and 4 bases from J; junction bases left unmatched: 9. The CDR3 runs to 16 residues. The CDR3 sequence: CASSLFTGTDNEKLFF. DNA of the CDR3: TGCGCCAGCAGCCTGTTTACCGGGACAGATAATGAAAAACTGTTTTTT.

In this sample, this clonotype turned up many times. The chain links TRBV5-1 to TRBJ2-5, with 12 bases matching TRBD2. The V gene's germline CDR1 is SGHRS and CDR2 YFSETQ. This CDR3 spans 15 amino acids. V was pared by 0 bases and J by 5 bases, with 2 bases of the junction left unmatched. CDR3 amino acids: CASSLALAGGETQYF. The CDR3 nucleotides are TGCGCCAGCAGCTTGGCACTAGCGGGAGGCGAGACCCAGTACTTC.

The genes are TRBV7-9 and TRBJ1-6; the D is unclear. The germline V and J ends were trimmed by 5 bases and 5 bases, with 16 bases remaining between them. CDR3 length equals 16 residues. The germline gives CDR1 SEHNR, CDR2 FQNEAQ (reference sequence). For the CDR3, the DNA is TGTGCCAGCAGCCCAATCGGGCAGCTAAATAATTCACCCCTCCACTTT. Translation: CASSPIGQLNNSPLHF.

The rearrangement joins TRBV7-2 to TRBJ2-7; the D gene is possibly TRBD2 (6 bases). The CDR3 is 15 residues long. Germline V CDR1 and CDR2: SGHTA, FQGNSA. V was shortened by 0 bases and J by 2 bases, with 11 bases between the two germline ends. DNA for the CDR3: TGTGCCAGCAGCTTAGCGCAGGGACTTCCCTACGAGCAGTACTTC. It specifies CASSLAQGLPYEQYF.

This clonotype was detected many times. The CDR3 nucleotides are TGCGCCAGCAGCCATCCCCCTGGAGGACTAGCCAATGAGCAGTTCTTC. Protein: CASSHPPGGLANEQFF. The chain combines TRBV4-1 with TRBJ2-1, with TRBD2 matching 8 bases. The CDR3 is 16 residues long. J gave up 6 bases and V 3 bases, and 10 bases lay outside the gene matches. The germline gives CDR1 MGHRA, CDR2 YSYEKL.

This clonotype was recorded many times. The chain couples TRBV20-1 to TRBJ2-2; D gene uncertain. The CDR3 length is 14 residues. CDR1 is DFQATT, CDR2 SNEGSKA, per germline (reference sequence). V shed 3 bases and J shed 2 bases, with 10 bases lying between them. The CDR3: CSASRSTNTGELFF. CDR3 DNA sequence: TGCAGTGCTAGCAGGTCCACTAACACCGGGGAGCTGTTTTTT.

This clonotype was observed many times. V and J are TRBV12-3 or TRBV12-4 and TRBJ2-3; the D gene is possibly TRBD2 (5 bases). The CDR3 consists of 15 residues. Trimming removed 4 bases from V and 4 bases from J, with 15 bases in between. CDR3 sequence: CASSSTVGISDTQYF. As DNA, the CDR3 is TGTGCCAGCAGTTCCACGGTCGGGATTTCAGATACGCAGTATTTT.

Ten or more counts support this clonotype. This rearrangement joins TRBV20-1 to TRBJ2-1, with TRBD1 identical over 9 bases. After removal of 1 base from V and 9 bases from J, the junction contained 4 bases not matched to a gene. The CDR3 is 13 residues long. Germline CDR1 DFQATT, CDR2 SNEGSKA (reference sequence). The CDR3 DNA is TGCAGTGCTAGAGTTACAGGGGGCGGTGAGCAGTTCTTC. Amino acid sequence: CSARVTGGGEQFF.

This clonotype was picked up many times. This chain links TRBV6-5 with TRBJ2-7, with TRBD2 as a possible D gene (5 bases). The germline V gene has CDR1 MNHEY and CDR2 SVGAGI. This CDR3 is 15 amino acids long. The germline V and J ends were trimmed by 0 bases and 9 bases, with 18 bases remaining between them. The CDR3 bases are TGTGCCAGCAGTTACTCTAAGGACTCCTACAGCGGGCAGTACTTC. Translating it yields CASSYSKDSYSGQYF.

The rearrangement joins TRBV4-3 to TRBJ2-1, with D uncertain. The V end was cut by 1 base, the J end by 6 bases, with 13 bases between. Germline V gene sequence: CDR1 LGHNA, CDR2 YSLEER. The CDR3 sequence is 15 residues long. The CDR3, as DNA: TGCGCCAGCAGCCAAGTGGCCGGAGCACTCAATGAGCAGTTCTTC. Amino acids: CASSQVAGALNEQFF.

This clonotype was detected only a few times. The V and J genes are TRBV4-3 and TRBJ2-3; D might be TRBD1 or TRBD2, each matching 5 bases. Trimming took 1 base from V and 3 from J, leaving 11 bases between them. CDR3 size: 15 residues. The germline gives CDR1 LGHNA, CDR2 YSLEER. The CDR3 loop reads CASSQGGTGTDTQYF. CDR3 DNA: TGCGCCAGCAGCCAAGGTGGGACGGGGACAGATACGCAGTATTTT.

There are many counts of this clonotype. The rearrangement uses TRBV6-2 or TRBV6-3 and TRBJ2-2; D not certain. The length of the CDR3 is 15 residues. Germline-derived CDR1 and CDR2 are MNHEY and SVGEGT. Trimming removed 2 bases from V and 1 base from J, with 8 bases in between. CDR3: CASSYGPVNTGELFF. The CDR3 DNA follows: TGTGCCAGCAGTTACGGTCCGGTGAACACCGGGGAGCTGTTTTTT.

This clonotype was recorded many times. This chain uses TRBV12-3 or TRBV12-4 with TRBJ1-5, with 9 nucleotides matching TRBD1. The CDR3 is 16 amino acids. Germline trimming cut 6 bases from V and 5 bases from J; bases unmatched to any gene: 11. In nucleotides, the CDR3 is TGTGCCAGCAGCCGCTCTCTTACAGGGGGCGATCAGCCCCAGCATTTT. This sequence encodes CASSRSLTGGDQPQHF.

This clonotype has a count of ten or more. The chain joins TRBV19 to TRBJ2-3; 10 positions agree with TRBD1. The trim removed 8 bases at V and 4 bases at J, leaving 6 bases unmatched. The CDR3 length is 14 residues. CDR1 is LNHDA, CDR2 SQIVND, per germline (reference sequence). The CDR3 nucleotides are TGTGCCAGTCGGGACAGGGGTAGGGCAGATACGCAGTATTTT. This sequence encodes CASRDRGRADTQYF.

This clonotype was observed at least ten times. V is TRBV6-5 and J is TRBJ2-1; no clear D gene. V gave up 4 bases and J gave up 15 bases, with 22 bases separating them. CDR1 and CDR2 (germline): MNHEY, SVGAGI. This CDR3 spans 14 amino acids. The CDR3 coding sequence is TGTGCCAGCAGTTTTTCTCAAAACCTTGTAGGTCGGTTCTTC. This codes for CASSFSQNLVGRFF.

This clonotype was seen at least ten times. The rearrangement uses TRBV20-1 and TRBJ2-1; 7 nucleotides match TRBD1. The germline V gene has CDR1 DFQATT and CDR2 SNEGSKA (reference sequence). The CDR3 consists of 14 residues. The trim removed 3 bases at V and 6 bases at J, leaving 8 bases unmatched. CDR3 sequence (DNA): TGCAGTGCTAGCCTCCTTGACAGGGTCAATGAGCAGTTCTTC. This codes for CSASLLDRVNEQFF.

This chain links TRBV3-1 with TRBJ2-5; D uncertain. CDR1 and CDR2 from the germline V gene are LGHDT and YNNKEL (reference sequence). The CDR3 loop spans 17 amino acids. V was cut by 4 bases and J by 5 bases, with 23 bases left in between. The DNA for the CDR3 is TGTGCCAGCAGCCCCTTGGGCTTGAGTAGGGCCTTGGAGACCCAGTACTTC. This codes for CASSPLGLSRALETQYF.

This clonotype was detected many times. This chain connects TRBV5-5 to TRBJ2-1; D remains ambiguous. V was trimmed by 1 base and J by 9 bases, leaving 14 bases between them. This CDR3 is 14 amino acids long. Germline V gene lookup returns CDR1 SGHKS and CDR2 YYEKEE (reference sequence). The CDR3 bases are TGTGCCAGCAGCTTGATCGGACCAGCGCCTGAGCAGTTCTTC. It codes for CASSLIGPAPEQFF. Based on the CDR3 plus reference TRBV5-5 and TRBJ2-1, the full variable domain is DAGVTQSPTHLIKTRGQQVTLRCSPISGHKSVSWYQQVLGQGPQFIFQYYEKEERGRGNFPDRFSARQFPNYSSELNVNALLLGDSALYLCASSLIGPAPEQFFGPGTRLTVL.

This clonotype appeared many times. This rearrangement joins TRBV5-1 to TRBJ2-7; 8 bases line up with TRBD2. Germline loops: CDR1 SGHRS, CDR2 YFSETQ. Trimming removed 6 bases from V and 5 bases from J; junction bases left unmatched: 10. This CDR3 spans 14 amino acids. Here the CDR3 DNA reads TGCGCCAGCACTCTAGCGGGTGGCTCTGACGAGCAGTACGTC. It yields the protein CASTLAGGSDEQYV.

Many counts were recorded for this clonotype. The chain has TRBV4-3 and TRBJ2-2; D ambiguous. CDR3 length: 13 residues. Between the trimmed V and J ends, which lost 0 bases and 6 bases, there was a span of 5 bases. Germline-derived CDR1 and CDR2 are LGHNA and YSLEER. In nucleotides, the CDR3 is TGCGCCAGCAGCCAAGATGGGGCCGGGGAGCTGTTTTTT. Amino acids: CASSQDGAGELFF.

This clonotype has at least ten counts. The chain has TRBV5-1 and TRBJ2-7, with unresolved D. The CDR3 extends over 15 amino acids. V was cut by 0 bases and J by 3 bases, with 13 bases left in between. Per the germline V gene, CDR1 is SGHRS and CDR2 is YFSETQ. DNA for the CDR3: TGCGCCAGCAGCTTGGCCGGTGACGGAAACTACGAGCAGTACGTC. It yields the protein CASSLAGDGNYEQYV.

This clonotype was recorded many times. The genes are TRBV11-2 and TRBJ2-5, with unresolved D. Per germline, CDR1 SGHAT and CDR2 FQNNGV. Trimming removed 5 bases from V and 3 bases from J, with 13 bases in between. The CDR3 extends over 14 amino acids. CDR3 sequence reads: CASSSPWVEETQYF. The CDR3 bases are TGTGCCAGCAGCAGCCCCTGGGTCGAAGAGACCCAGTACTTC.

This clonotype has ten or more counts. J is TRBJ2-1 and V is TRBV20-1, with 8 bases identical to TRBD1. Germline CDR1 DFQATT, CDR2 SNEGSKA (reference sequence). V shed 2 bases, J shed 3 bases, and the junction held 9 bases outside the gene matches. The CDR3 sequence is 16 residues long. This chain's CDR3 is CSARPTGGIFYNEQFF. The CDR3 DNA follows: TGCAGTGCTAGACCCACAGGGGGGATATTCTACAATGAGCAGTTCTTC.